These T cell receptor beta chains were read from a single sample in a study of blood T cells in healthy people across ages. In TCRdb, the 5' RACE reads were re-called with MiXCR into one record per CDR3 protein. Among under 850,000 distinct CDR3 sequences, around 36% were seen once, and the ten largest hold 13%. What was sequenced was blood. These receptors originate from a man younger than 30 in good health. Both conserved end residues are part of each CDR3. D genes are given only for firm matches. Clone size is given for some rows only: seen once, a few or many times, or a class if the clone is expanded.

few	TRBJ1-2	TRBD1	TRBV28	CASSLSTGDYTF	TGTGCCAGCAGTTTATCCACAGGGGACTACACCTTC
-	TRBJ1-1	-	TRBV7-9	CASSLIGPAAEAFF	TGTGCCAGCAGCTTAATCGGTCCTGCTGCTGAAGCTTTCTTT
few	TRBJ1-2	-	TRBV20-1	CSARDLAGNPYGYTF	TGCAGTGCTAGAGATCTGGCAGGGAATCCCTATGGCTACACCTTC
-	TRBJ1-1	TRBD1	TRBV5-1	CASTPGQGINTEAFF	TGCGCCAGCACCCCAGGACAGGGGATAAACACTGAAGCTTTCTTT
few	TRBJ2-2	-	TRBV12-3/TRBV12-4	CASSPKASLFF	TGTGCCAGCAGCCCCAAGGCTAGCTTGTTTTTT
many	TRBJ1-2	-	TRBV29-1	CSVDLGIDGYTF	TGCAGCGTTGACTTGGGAATCGATGGCTACACCTTC
many	TRBJ2-7	-	TRBV20-1	CSASGPESSYEQYF	TGCAGTGCTAGTGGGCCGGAGAGCTCCTACGAGCAGTACTTC
-	TRBJ2-7	TRBD2	TRBV25-1	CASVSGGRGYEQYF	TGTGCCAGTGTGTCGGGGGGAAGGGGTTACGAGCAGTACTTC
-	TRBJ1-1	-	TRBV5-1	CASTTDFNTEAFF	TGCGCCAGCACCACAGATTTCAACACTGAAGCTTTCTTT
-	TRBJ2-7	-	TRBV2	CASGGGVSYEQYF	TGTGCCAGCGGGGGTGGGGTCTCCTACGAGCAGTACTTC
-	TRBJ2-5	-	TRBV7-2	CASSLSPGSETRYF	TGTGCCAGCAGCTTATCTCCAGGTTCAGAGACCCGGTACTTC
-	TRBJ2-1	TRBD1	TRBV4-2	CASSQFPGQGSCNEQFF	TGTGCCAGCAGCCAGTTTCCGGGACAGGGATCCTGCAATGAGCAGTTCTTC
-	TRBJ2-5	-	TRBV7-2	CASSSILETQYF	TGTGCCAGCAGCTCGATTTTGGAGACCCAGTACTTC
-	TRBJ2-7	-	TRBV23-1	CASIFRRQMIYEQYF	TGCGCCAGCATCTTCCGTCGGCAGATGATCTACGAGCAGTACTTC
-	TRBJ1-1	-	TRBV5-1	CASSLEEGGPNTEAFF	TGCGCCAGCAGCTTGGAGGAGGGGGGGCCGAACACTGAAGCTTTCTTT
-	TRBJ1-4	-	TRBV4-2	CASSQPRRGANEKLFF	TGTGCCAGCAGCCAACCCAGAAGGGGGGCTAATGAAAAACTGTTTTTT
-	TRBJ2-1	TRBD2	TRBV5-5	CASSSWTRGYNEQFF	TGTGCCAGCAGCTCCTGGACTAGGGGCTACAATGAGCAGTTCTTC
-	TRBJ2-2	-	TRBV7-8	CASSLAARQGNTGELFF	TGTGCCAGCAGCTTAGCCGCCCGGCAGGGAAACACCGGGGAGCTGTTTTTT
many	TRBJ1-2	TRBD1	TRBV24-1	CATSDPGQQGHYGYTF	TGTGCCACCAGTGATCCGGGACAGCAAGGGCACTATGGCTACACCTTC
-	TRBJ2-5	-	TRBV5-1	CASSLSTAQETQYF	TGCGCCAGCAGCTTGAGTACAGCCCAAGAGACCCAGTACTTC
few	TRBJ2-5	-	TRBV2	CASRPVTSAETQYF	TGTGCCAGCAGACCTGTGACTAGTGCCGAGACCCAGTACTTC
-	TRBJ1-2	TRBD1	TRBV20-1	CSAEDRDHYGYTF	TGCAGTGCCGAAGACAGGGACCACTATGGCTACACCTTC
-	TRBJ2-6	TRBD1	TRBV2	CASSWTGSGANVLTF	TGTGCCAGTTCCTGGACAGGGTCTGGGGCCAACGTCCTGACTTTC
once	TRBJ2-5	-	TRBV27	CASGLLKETQYF	TGTGCCAGCGGCCTATTGAAAGAGACCCAGTACTTC
few	TRBJ2-3	-	TRBV14	CASSRKPRTTVQHTDTQYF	TGTGCCAGCAGCCGTAAACCCCGCACGACAGTGCAGCACACAGATACGCAGTATTTT
few	TRBJ1-1	-	TRBV4-1	CASSQDRFTEAFF	TGCGCCAGCAGCCAAGATAGGTTCACTGAAGCTTTCTTT
-	TRBJ2-7	TRBD2	TRBV7-2	CASSLAGGGVSYEQYF	TGTGCCAGCAGCTTAGCCGGCGGGGGGGTGTCCTACGAGCAGTACTTC
once	TRBJ2-7	-	TRBV2	CASSGRRNYEQYF	TGTGCCAGCAGTGGCCGAAGGAACTACGAGCAGTACTTC
many	TRBJ2-3	-	TRBV5-1	CASSPDTDTQYF	TGTGCCAGCAGCCCGGACACAGATACGCAGTATTTT
-	TRBJ2-5	-	TRBV2	CASSEEGGEETQYF	TGTGCCAGCAGTGAAGAGGGCGGGGAAGAGACCCAGTACTTC
few	TRBJ2-3	TRBD2	TRBV10-3	CAITLERGGFPDTQYF	TGTGCCATCACACTCGAGCGGGGGGGTTTCCCAGATACGCAGTATTTT
-	TRBJ1-1	-	TRBV7-8	CASSLASTETEAFF	TGTGCCAGCAGCTTAGCGTCGACAGAAACTGAAGCTTTCTTT
-	TRBJ2-7	TRBD2	TRBV27	CASSFRGVLYEQYF	TGTGCCAGCAGTTTTCGGGGGGTTCTCTACGAGCAGTACTTC
many	TRBJ2-7	-	TRBV6-1	CASSEASGRSPYEQYF	TGTGCCAGCAGTGAAGCTTCGGGGAGATCCCCCTACGAGCAGTACTTC
-	TRBJ1-2	TRBD1	TRBV6-2/TRBV6-3	CASTDGRTGGNYGYTF	TGTGCCAGCACCGACGGTCGGACAGGGGGCAACTATGGCTACACCTTC
many	TRBJ2-1	-	TRBV29-1	CSVDGPGVFNEQFF	TGCAGCGTTGACGGCCCTGGGGTTTTCAATGAGCAGTTCTTC
-	TRBJ1-1	TRBD1	TRBV6-1	CASGWTGEYPEAFF	TGTGCCAGCGGATGGACAGGGGAATATCCTGAAGCTTTCTTT
-	TRBJ2-1	-	TRBV9	CASTPQGATYNEQFF	TGTGCCAGCACCCCCCAAGGGGCAACCTACAATGAGCAGTTCTTC
-	TRBJ2-3	-	TRBV12-3/TRBV12-4	CASRWGRGADTQYF	TGTGCCAGCCGATGGGGCAGGGGCGCAGATACGCAGTATTTT
-	TRBJ1-5	-	TRBV6-1	CASSPATENQPQHF	TGTGCCAGCAGCCCGGCGACAGAGAATCAGCCCCAGCATTTT
-	TRBJ2-7	-	TRBV12-3/TRBV12-4	CASTLDRLYNEQYF	TGTGCCAGCACCTTGGACAGACTTTACAATGAGCAGTACTTC
few	TRBJ2-7	-	TRBV25-1	CASSESLGEQYF	TGTGCCAGCAGTGAATCCCTCGGCGAGCAGTACTTC
-	TRBJ2-3	-	TRBV6-2/TRBV6-3	CASSVVRVDTQYF	TGTGCCAGCAGTGTTGTCAGGGTGGATACGCAGTATTTT
-	TRBJ2-1	-	TRBV7-3	CASSPAQGIFNEQFF	TGTGCCAGCAGCCCCGCACAGGGAATATTCAATGAGCAGTTCTTC
few	TRBJ1-5	-	TRBV7-2	CASSSDRSDQPQHF	TGTGCCAGCAGCTCAGACAGGTCCGATCAGCCCCAGCATTTT
few	TRBJ2-3	-	TRBV27	CASSLSGRNTQYF	TGTGCCAGCAGTTTATCGGGGAGGAATACGCAGTATTTT
-	TRBJ2-1	-	TRBV4-3	CASSPGRLNEQFF	TGCGCCAGCAGCCCCGGACGGCTGAATGAGCAGTTCTTC